This TCR beta chain was sequenced for a study of OX40 agonist ivuxolimab in advanced cancers. Overall study context: The patients' treatment was ivuxolimab, an agonistic anti-OX40 (CD134) antibody. Study results and caveats: Mean expanded clone counts were higher in CD8+ than CD4+ T cells. It was also the case that some nonresponders had low normalized T-cell clonal expansion.

Sequenced by immunoSEQ multiplex PCR; TCRdb stores in-frame clones only, minus some. The sample lists 40,000 to 60,000 clones; approximately 78% were seen once. In regard to this clone: The antigen is not known.

Sequences were derived from CD4+ or CD8+ T cells sorted from blood, sampled in a trial of the OX40 agonist ivuxolimab. The TCR sequence derives from an adult with an advanced solid tumor such as melanoma, head and neck, liver or kidney cancer.

The CDR3 nucleotides are TGTGCCTGGAGTGTTTTTCAGGGGGATCGGGTGAACACTGAAGCTTTCTTT. Translating it yields CAWSVFQGDRVNTEAFF. The rearrangement uses TRBV30 and TRBJ1-1; 7 bases line up with TRBD1. Trimming at V came to 0 bases and at J to 0 bases, leaving 10 bases not matched to a gene. The germline V gene has CDR1 GTSNPN and CDR2 SVGIG (reference sequence). This CDR3 comprises 17 residues.